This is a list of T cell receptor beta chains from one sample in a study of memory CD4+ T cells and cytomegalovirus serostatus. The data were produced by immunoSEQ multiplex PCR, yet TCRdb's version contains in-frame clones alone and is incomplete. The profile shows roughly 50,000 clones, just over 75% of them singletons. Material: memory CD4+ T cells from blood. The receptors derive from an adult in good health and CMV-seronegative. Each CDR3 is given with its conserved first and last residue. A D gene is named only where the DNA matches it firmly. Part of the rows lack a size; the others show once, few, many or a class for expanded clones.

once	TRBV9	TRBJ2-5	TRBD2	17	CASSATRTSGDQETQYF	TGTGCCAGCAGCGCCACCCGGACTAGCGGGGACCAAGAGACCCAGTACTTC
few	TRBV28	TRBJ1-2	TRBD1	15	CASSSRTGTDYGYTF	TGTGCCAGCAGTTCCCGGACAGGGACCGATTATGGCTACACCTTC
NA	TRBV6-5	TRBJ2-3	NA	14	CASSYSQGTDTQYF	TGTGCCAGCAGTTACTCGCAGGGGACAGATACGCAGTATTTT
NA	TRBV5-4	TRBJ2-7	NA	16	CASSSGAGLSNYEQYF	TGTGCCAGCAGCTCGGGGGCAGGTTTGTCAAACTACGAGCAGTACTTC
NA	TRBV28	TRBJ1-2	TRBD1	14	CASRGTGRVDRYTF	TGTGCCAGCAGGGGGACAGGGCGGGTGGATCGCTACACCTTC
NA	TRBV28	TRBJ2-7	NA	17	CASSLSVPGSRPYEQYF	TGTGCCAGCAGTTTATCCGTTCCGGGCTCGCGGCCCTACGAGCAGTACTTC
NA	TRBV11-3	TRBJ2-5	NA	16	CASSHRDGGPQETQYF	TGTGCCAGCAGCCACCGGGACGGGGGACCTCAAGAGACCCAGTACTTC
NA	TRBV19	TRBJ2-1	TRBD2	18	CASSSRMASGRAGNEQFF	TGTGCCAGTAGTTCCCGTATGGCGAGCGGGAGGGCGGGCAATGAGCAGTTCTTC
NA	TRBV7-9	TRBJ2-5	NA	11	CASSSFETQYF	TGTGCCAGCAGCTCGTTTGAGACCCAGTACTTC
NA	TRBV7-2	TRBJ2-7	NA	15	CASSSPRGASYEQYF	TGTGCCAGCAGCTCCCCTCGTGGGGCCTCCTACGAGCAGTACTTC
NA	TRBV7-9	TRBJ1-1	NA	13	CASRGQGPTEAFF	TGTGCCAGCAGGGGGCAGGGGCCCACTGAAGCTTTCTTT
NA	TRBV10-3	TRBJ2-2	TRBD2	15	CATRGLAGGTGELFF	TGTGCCACCCGGGGGCTAGCGGGGGGCACCGGGGAGCTGTTTTTT
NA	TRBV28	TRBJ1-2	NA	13	CASSLVFQRGYTF	TGTGCCAGCAGTTTAGTATTTCAGCGAGGCTACACCTTC
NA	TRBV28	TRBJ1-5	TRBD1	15	CASSSDRVGNQPQHF	TGTGCCAGCAGCTCGGACAGGGTGGGCAATCAGCCCCAGCATTTT
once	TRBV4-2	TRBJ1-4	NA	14	CASNHRATNEKLFF	TGTGCCAGCAACCACAGGGCCACTAATGAAAAACTGTTTTTT
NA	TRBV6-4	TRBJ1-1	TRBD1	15	CASSDSNRGRVVAFF	TGTGCCAGCAGTGACTCTAACAGGGGGCGAGTGGTAGCTTTCTTT
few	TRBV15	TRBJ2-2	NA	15	CATSREAENTGELFF	TGTGCCACCAGCAGAGAGGCGGAAAACACCGGGGAGCTGTTTTTT
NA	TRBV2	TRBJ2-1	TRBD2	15	CASRPSGGARNEQFF	TGTGCCAGCAGACCCAGCGGGGGGGCGCGGAATGAGCAGTTCTTC
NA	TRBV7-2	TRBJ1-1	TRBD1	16	CASSLWGGQTNTEAFF	TGTGCCAGCAGCTTGTGGGGGGGACAGACGAACACTGAAGCTTTCTTT
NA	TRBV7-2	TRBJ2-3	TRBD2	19	CASSLQGLAGGRSTDTQYF	TGTGCCAGCAGCTTACAGGGACTAGCGGGGGGGCGGAGCACAGATACGCAGTATTTT
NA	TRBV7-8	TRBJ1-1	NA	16	CASSPRRTFRGTEAFF	TGTGCCAGCAGCCCCCGCAGGACCTTCCGGGGCACTGAAGCTTTCTTT
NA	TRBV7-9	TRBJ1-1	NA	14	CASRETQMNTEAFF	TGTGCCAGCCGGGAAACACAAATGAACACTGAAGCTTTCTTT
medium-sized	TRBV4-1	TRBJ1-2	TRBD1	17	CASSPHLGRGTNYGYTF	TGCGCCAGCAGCCCCCATCTCGGCAGGGGGACTAACTATGGCTACACCTTC
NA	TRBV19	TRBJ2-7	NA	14	CASTRRDGSYEQYF	TGTGCCAGTACCAGAAGGGACGGATCCTACGAGCAGTACTTC
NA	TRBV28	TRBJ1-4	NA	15	CASRQGSEGNEKLFF	TGTGCCAGCAGGCAGGGGTCCGAGGGCAATGAAAAACTGTTTTTT
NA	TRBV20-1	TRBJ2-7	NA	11	CSARGYYEQYF	TGCAGTGCTAGAGGCTACTACGAGCAGTACTTC
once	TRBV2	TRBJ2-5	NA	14	CASSQAGSGETQYF	TGTGCCAGCAGCCAGGCGGGGTCGGGGGAGACCCAGTACTTC
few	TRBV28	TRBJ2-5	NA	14	CASSQPVGEETQYF	TGTGCCAGCAGCCAGCCAGTGGGAGAAGAGACCCAGTACTTC
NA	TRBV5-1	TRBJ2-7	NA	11	CASSNLYEQYF	TGCGCCAGCAGCAACCTTTACGAGCAGTACTTC
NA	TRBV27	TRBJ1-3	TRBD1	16	CASSRGGQGFGNTIYF	TGTGCCAGCAGCCGTGGTGGACAGGGCTTTGGAAACACCATATATTTT
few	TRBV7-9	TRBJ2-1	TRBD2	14	CASTGTSGDNWQFF	TGTGCCAGCACTGGGACTAGCGGGGATAATTGGCAGTTCTTC
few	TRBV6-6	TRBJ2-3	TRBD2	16	CASTGLAGGLTDTQYF	TGTGCCAGCACTGGACTAGCGGGGGGCCTCACAGATACGCAGTATTTT
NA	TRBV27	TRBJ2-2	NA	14	CASSLSPGAGELFF	TGTGCCAGCAGTTTATCCCCAGGGGCCGGGGAGCTGTTTTTT
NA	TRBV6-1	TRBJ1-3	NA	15	CASEPGTSSGNTIYF	TGTGCCAGCGAACCCGGGACAAGCTCTGGAAACACCATATATTTT
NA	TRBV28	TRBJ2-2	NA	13	CASGATNTGELFF	TGTGCCAGCGGAGCTACGAACACCGGGGAGCTGTTTTTT
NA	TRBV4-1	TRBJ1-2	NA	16	CASSQESLQINYGYTF	TGCGCCAGCAGCCAAGAATCGTTACAGATCAACTATGGCTACACCTTC
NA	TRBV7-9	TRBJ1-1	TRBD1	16	CASSSAGQGGYTEAFF	TGTGCCAGCAGCTCCGCAGGACAGGGCGGGTACACTGAAGCTTTCTTT
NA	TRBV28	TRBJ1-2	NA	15	CASSPYIRPGYGYTF	TGTGCCAGCAGTCCATACATCCGACCGGGCTATGGCTACACCTTC
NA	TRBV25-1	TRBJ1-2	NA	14	CASSDLSGLGGYTF	TGTGCCAGCAGTGATCTTTCAGGGTTGGGGGGCTACACCTTC
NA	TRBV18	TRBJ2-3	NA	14	CASSPRGVADTQYF	TGTGCCAGCTCACCACGGGGGGTAGCGGATACGCAGTATTTT
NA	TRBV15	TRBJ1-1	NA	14	CATSRDTHGAEAFF	TGTGCCACCAGCAGAGATACCCATGGGGCTGAAGCTTTCTTT
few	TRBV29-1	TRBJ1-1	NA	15	CSVEGRGGFKAEAFF	TGCAGCGTTGAAGGTAGGGGGGGGTTTAAGGCTGAAGCTTTCTTT
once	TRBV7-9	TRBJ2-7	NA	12	CASSRTQGEQYF	TGTGCCAGCAGTAGGACGCAGGGCGAGCAGTACTTC
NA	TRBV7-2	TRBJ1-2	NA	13	CASRPTADYGYTF	TGTGCCAGCAGACCAACGGCGGATTATGGCTACACCTTC
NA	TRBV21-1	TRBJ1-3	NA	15	CASSNAPASGNTIYF	TGTGCCAGCAGCAACGCCCCCGCTTCTGGAAACACCATATATTTT
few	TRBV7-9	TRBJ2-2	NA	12	CASRTRYGELFF	TGTGCCAGCAGGACCCGATACGGGGAGCTGTTTTTT
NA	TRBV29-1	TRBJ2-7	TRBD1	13	CSVGTGAWYEQYF	TGCAGCGTGGGGACAGGGGCTTGGTACGAGCAGTACTTC
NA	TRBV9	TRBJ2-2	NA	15	CASSVDAANTGELFF	TGTGCCAGCAGCGTAGACGCGGCGAACACCGGGGAGCTGTTTTTT
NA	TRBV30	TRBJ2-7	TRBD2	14	CAWGGGLGLGEQYF	TGTGCCTGGGGCGGGGGACTGGGGCTTGGCGAGCAGTACTTC
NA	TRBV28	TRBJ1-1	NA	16	CATSFARGGLNTEAFF	TGTGCCACCAGTTTCGCCCGAGGGGGGTTGAACACTGAAGCTTTCTTT
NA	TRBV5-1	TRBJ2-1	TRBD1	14	CASSLGDRVNEQFF	TGCGCCAGCAGCTTGGGAGACAGGGTAAATGAGCAGTTCTTC
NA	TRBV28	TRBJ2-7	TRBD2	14	CASSAPGLATEQYF	TGTGCCAGCAGCGCCCCGGGACTAGCGACCGAGCAGTACTTC
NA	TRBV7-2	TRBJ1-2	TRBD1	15	CASSSDRGRNYGYTF	TGTGCCAGCAGCTCAGACAGGGGGCGCAACTATGGCTACACCTTC
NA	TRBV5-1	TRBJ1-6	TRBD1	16	CASSRLRQGPGSPLHF	TGCGCCAGCAGCCGTTTAAGACAGGGTCCGGGTTCACCCCTCCACTTT